The clone carrying this TCR beta chain was seen at least ten times. Germline CDR1 and CDR2: DFQATT and SNEGSKA (reference sequence). The length of the CDR3 is 15 residues. J gave up 1 base and V 7 bases, and 8 bases lay outside the gene matches. The sample originates from a study of regulatory T cells in long-lasting Graves disease. Time point meaning: newly diagnosed GD, antithyroid drugs for less than 3 months. Isolated PBMC RNA provided the starting material for the TCR library. Building the TCR beta libraries relied on iRepertoire HTBI primers, and CDR3 regions underwent Arm-PCR. TCRdb called the multiplex PCR reads again in MiXCR, with one record for every CDR3 protein. The sample contains over 200,000 distinct CDR3 sequences, around 16% of which appear only once.

The chain joins TRBV20-1 to TRBJ2-3, with 10 bases matching TRBD2. This specimen was peripheral blood mononuclear cells (PBMCs), taken at new diagnosis, from a patient treated with antithyroid drugs. The sequence was obtained from a female donor with Graves disease. As DNA, the CDR3 is TGCAGTGTCCTCCCCGGGACTAGCGGCACAGATACGCAGTATTTT. Residues: CSVLPGTSGTDTQYF.